Below are 16 T cell receptor beta chains sequenced from a single sample in a study of cytomegalovirus exposure and HLA in healthy donors. Primers included in the PCR were 60 Vbeta and 13 Jbeta primers. This table comes from immunoSEQ multiplex PCR, and its TCRdb copy is limited to in-frame clones, with some not included. Of roughly 100,000 clones in the sample, under 80% are singletons; the top ten hold roughly 8.6%. The sequenced sample was PBMCs. Receptors were obtained from a woman aged 40 to 49 in good health and CMV-seropositive.

This clone is a singleton in its sample. The chain links TRBV7-2 to TRBJ2-1, with TRBD2 matching over 8 bases. Germline loops: CDR1 SGHTA, CDR2 FQGNSA. The CDR3 covers 15 residues. Losses at the gene ends were 5 bases for V and 4 bases for J; bases not matched to a gene: 7. In DNA form, the CDR3 reads TGTGCCAGCAGCCCCCCGGGGGGGGGTTACAATGAGCAGTTCTTC. It translates to CASSPPGGGYNEQFF.

The rearrangement uses TRBV28 and TRBJ2-2; TRBD1 is a possible D gene (6 bases). CDR1 and CDR2 from the germline V gene are MDHEN and SYDVKM. The germline V and J ends were trimmed by 5 bases and 0 bases, with 10 bases remaining between them. This CDR3 comprises 15 residues. The CDR3 loop is CASSLRTANTGELFF. For the CDR3, the DNA is TGTGCCAGCAGTCTGAGGACAGCGAACACCGGGGAGCTGTTTTTT. Combining the CDR3 with reference TRBV28 and TRBJ2-2 gives the whole variable domain DVKVTQSSRYLVKRTGEKVFLECVQDMDHENMFWYRQDPGLGLRLIYFSYDVKMKEKGDIPEGYSVSREKKERFSLILESASTNQTSMYLCASSLRTANTGELFFGEGSRLTVL.

The chain couples TRBV5-1 to TRBJ1-2; tentatively, D is TRBD1 (5 bases). The CDR3 has 14 residues. Trimming left V 4 bases short and J 8 bases short, with 18 bases between. Germline assignment: CDR1 SGHRS and CDR2 YFSETQ. The chain's CDR3 is CASSPEGAYRGYTF. The CDR3 coding sequence is TGCGCCAGCAGCCCCGAAGGGGCCTATAGGGGCTACACCTTC.

This clone was seen a handful of times. This chain connects TRBV27 to TRBJ1-5; TRBD1 aligns across 7 bases. With 3 bases clipped from V and 6 bases from J, the junction kept 5 bases outside the gene matches. The germline gives CDR1 MNHEY, CDR2 SMNVEV (reference sequence). The CDR3 totals 14 residues. The chain's CDR3 is CASSLGQQSQPQHF. Written as DNA, the CDR3 is TGTGCCAGCAGTTTGGGACAGCAAAGTCAGCCCCAGCATTTT.

V usage is TRBV5-6 and J usage is TRBJ2-7, with TRBD1 as a possible D gene (7 bases). The CDR3 has 16 residues. V lost 3 bases and J lost 1, with 17 bases in between. Looked up from germline, CDR1 is SGHDT and CDR2 is YYEEEE. The CDR3 here is CASSSRDSPWSYEQYF. Written as DNA, the CDR3 is TGTGCCAGCAGCTCGCGGGACAGCCCGTGGTCCTACGAGCAGTACTTC.

The chain employs TRBV29-1 and TRBJ2-4; TRBD1 agrees at 8 bases. CDR3 size: 13 residues. Germline CDR1 SQVTM, CDR2 ANQGSEA. The V segment lost 3 bases and the J segment 7 bases; nucleotides outside the gene matches: 5. The CDR3 here is CSVEETGDNIQYF. CDR3 nucleotide sequence: TGCAGCGTTGAGGAGACAGGGGATAACATTCAGTACTTC.

V is TRBV28 and J is TRBJ1-1; 8 bases fit TRBD1. CDR3 length: 14 amino acids. After removal of 6 bases from V and 1 base from J, the junction contained 4 bases not matched to a gene. Germline V gene lookup returns CDR1 MDHEN and CDR2 SYDVKM. The CDR3 region has the DNA TGTGCCAGCAGGGCGACAGGGGCGAACACTGAAGCTTTCTTT. Translation: CASRATGANTEAFF. The variable domain in full, with the rest retrieved from reference TRBV28 and TRBJ1-1, is DVKVTQSSRYLVKRTGEKVFLECVQDMDHENMFWYRQDPGLGLRLIYFSYDVKMKEKGDIPEGYSVSREKKERFSLILESASTNQTSMYLCASRATGANTEAFFGQGTRLTVV.

The genes are TRBV4-2 and TRBJ1-5, with a possible D match to TRBD1 (5 bases). The CDR3 has 14 residues. Trimming shortened V by 1 base and J by 4 bases, and 8 bases separated the two germline ends. Germline CDR1 LGHNA, CDR2 YNFKEQ. Here the CDR3 reads CASSQVRGNQPQHF. The CDR3 nucleotides read TGTGCCAGCAGCCAAGTAAGGGGAAATCAGCCCCAGCATTTT.

The gene calls are TRBV2 and TRBJ1-3; TRBD1 aligns across 8 bases. Germline V gene sequence: CDR1 SNHLY, CDR2 FYNNEI. J was trimmed by 8 bases and V by 6 bases; bases with no gene match: 9. The CDR3 consists of 14 residues. CDR3 residues: CASSQRTGMDTIYF. Written as DNA, the CDR3 is TGTGCCAGCAGCCAACGGACAGGGATGGACACCATATATTTT.

The chain combines TRBV4-3 with TRBJ2-1; D remains ambiguous. The V end was cut by 1 base, the J end by 5 bases, with 9 bases between. The CDR3 has 14 amino acids. The germline V gene has CDR1 LGHNA and CDR2 YSLEER. The CDR3, as DNA: TGCGCCAGCAGCCAAGGATTGGGCAACAATGAGCAGTTCTTC. This gives the protein CASSQGLGNNEQFF.

The genes are TRBV7-9 and TRBJ1-1; perhaps TRBD1 as D (5 bases). The CDR3 loop spans 15 amino acids. The germline V gene has CDR1 SEHNR and CDR2 FQNEAQ (reference sequence). V was shortened by 1 base and J by 4 bases, with 13 bases between the two germline ends. CDR3 DNA: TGTGCCAGCAGCTTAGAGTCAGGGTGGGGCACTGAAGCTTTCTTT. This translates into CASSLESGWGTEAFF.

The rearrangement links TRBV4-3 to TRBJ2-2, with TRBD2 identical over 8 bases. The CDR3 totals 14 residues. Germline V gene data show CDR1 as LGHNA and CDR2 as YSLEER. Germline trimming cut 2 bases from V and 5 bases from J; bases unmatched to any gene: 1. The CDR3 loop is CASSQTSGTGELFF. The DNA for the CDR3 is TGCGCCAGCAGCCAAACTAGCGGTACCGGGGAGCTGTTTTTT.

V is TRBV19 and J is TRBJ2-7; D remains ambiguous. This CDR3 has 13 amino acids. Germline V gene lookup returns CDR1 LNHDA and CDR2 SQIVND (reference sequence). V lost 6 bases and J 1 base, leaving 10 bases between the germline ends. This CDR3 reads CASSLDGSYEQYF. For the CDR3, the DNA is TGTGCCAGTAGCCTCGACGGGTCCTACGAGCAGTACTTC.

The gene calls are TRBV5-6 and TRBJ2-3; 13 nucleotides match TRBD2. Germline V gene sequence: CDR1 SGHDT, CDR2 YYEEEE. V was pared by 6 bases and J by 1 base, with 8 bases of the junction left unmatched. The CDR3 is 17 amino acids. The CDR3 DNA sequence: TGTGCCAGCACGGGACTAGCGGGATTCAGGGGCACAGATACGCAGTATTTT. Residues: CASTGLAGFRGTDTQYF.

This chain links TRBV6-5 with TRBJ1-5, with no clear D. Germline V gene lookup returns CDR1 MNHEY and CDR2 SVGAGI. CDR3 length: 16 residues. Trimming cost V 0 bases and J 1 base, with 10 bases left between them. This CDR3 reads CASSYSPVASNQPQHF. The CDR3 bases are TGTGCCAGCAGTTACTCTCCGGTTGCGAGCAATCAGCCCCAGCATTTT.

This clone was observed a few times. The chain links TRBV5-6 to TRBJ2-7, with 8 positions matching TRBD1. CDR3 length equals 15 residues. Germline trimming cut 1 base from V and 9 bases from J; bases unmatched to any gene: 12. Germline V gives CDR1 SGHDT, CDR2 YYEEEE. The CDR3 here is CASSLNSRTGRRQYF. The DNA for the CDR3 is TGTGCCAGCAGCTTGAATTCGAGGACAGGGAGGCGGCAGTACTTC.